This T cell receptor (beta chain) was sequenced for a study of cytomegalovirus exposure and HLA in healthy donors. Germline V lookup: CDR1 SGHAT, CDR2 FQNNGV. Trimming at V came to 5 bases and at J to 6 bases, leaving 8 bases not matched to a gene. This CDR3 has 15 amino acids. Clones were sequenced by immunoSEQ multiplex PCR, and TCRdb holds only the in-frame ones, with some missing. Of about 150,000 clones in the sample, roughly nine tenths were seen once. Remarks on this clone: Its antigen is currently unknown.

The study, taken as a whole, reports: As was reported, the classifier diagnosed cytomegalovirus status with high specificity and sensitivity. Most TCR sequences were rare, but some public TCRs occurred in many donors. A list of around 160 TCR beta chains associated with cytomegalovirus was given.

Sequenced: PBMCs. This clonotype was obtained from a man younger than 30 in good health and CMV-seronegative. V is TRBV11-2 and J is TRBJ1-5; 9 bases agree with TRBD1. DNA for the CDR3: TGTGCCAGCAGCCTGGGGGGGACAGGGAGTCAGCCCCAGCATTTT. This sequence encodes CASSLGGTGSQPQHF.